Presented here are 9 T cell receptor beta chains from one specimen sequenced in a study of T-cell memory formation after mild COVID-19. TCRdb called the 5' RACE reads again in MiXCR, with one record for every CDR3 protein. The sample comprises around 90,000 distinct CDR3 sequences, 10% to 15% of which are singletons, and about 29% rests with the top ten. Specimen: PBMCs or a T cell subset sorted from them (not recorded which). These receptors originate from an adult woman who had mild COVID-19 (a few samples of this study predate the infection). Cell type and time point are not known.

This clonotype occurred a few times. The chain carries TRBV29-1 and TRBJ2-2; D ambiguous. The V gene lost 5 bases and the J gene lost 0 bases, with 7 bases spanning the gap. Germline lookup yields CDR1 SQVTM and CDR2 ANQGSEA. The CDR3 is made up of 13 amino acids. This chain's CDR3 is CSVPGPNTGELFF. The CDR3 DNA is TGCAGCGTTCCTGGACCGAACACCGGGGAGCTGTTTTTT.

The CDR3 region has the DNA TGTGCCAGTAGTGAGAGGTCTGGGGCCAACGTCCTGACTTTC. Amino acids: CASSERSGANVLTF. The chain has TRBV19 and TRBJ2-6; no clear D. This CDR3 is 14 amino acids long. The ends were cut back, 5 bases at V and 1 base at J, with 6 bases in the middle. Germline CDR1 and CDR2: LNHDA and SQIVND (reference sequence).

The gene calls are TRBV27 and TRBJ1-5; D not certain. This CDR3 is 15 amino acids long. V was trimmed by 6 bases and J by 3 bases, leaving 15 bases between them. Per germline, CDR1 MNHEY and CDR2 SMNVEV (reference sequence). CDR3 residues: CASSTNWEVNQPQHF. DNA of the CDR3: TGTGCCAGCAGCACCAACTGGGAGGTCAATCAGCCCCAGCATTTT.

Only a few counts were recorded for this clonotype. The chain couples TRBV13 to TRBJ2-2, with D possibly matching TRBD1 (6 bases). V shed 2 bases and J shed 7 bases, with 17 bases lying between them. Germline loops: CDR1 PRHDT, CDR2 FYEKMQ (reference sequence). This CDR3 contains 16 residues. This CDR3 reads CASSLLGTLNLGELFF. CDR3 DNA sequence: TGTGCCAGCAGCTTATTGGGGACACTCAACCTCGGGGAGCTGTTTTTT.

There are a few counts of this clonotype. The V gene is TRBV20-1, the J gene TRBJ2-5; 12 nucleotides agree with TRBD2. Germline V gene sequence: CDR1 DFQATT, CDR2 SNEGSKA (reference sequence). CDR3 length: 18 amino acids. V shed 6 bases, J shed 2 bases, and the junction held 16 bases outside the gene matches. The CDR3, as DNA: TGCAGTGCCGCTGGGGCTAGCGGGGGGGGACCTACACAAGAGACCCAGTACTTC. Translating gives CSAAGASGGGPTQETQYF.

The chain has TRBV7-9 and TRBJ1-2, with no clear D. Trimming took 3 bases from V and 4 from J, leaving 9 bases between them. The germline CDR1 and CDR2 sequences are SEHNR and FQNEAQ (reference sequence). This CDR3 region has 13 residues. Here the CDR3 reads CASSFAGFYGYTF. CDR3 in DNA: TGTGCCAGCAGCTTTGCGGGGTTCTATGGCTACACCTTC.

This CDR3 is CASSVSSGGRGGEQYF. The CDR3 DNA reads as TGTGCCAGCAGTGTAAGCAGCGGTGGTAGGGGAGGCGAGCAGTACTTC. The genes are TRBV12-3 or TRBV12-4 and TRBJ2-7; TRBD2 is a possible D gene (6 bases). The CDR3 is made up of 16 amino acids. V gave up 5 bases and J gave up 6 bases, with 23 bases separating them.

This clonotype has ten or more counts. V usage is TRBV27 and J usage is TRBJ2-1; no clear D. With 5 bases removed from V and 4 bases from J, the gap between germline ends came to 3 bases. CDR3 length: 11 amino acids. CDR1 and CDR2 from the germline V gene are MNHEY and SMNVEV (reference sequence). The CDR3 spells CASSQYNEQFF. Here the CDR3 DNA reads TGTGCCAGCAGTCAGTACAATGAGCAGTTCTTC.

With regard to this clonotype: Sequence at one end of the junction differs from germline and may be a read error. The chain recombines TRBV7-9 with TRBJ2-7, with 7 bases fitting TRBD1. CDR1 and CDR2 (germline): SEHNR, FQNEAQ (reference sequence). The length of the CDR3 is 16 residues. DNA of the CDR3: TGTGCCAGCAGCTCGCCCCATACAGGGGTCTCCCACGAGCAGTACTTC. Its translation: CASSSPHTGVSHEQYF.